This T cell receptor (beta chain) was observed in a study of CD8 T cells in Susac syndrome. General study findings and limits: As the study acknowledged, the number of individuals who were part of its TCR sequencing and HLA analysis was relatively small.

Multiple sclerosis controls were treatment-naive patients with stable or active relapsing-remitting disease. Negative isolation was applied to CD8+ and CD4+ T cells, and FACS enrichment was applied to TEMRA cells. For this clonotype: Its antigen remains unknown.

The authors reverse transcribed roughly 0.5 to 1 ug RNA with random hexamers. An immunoSEQ multiplex PCR amplified TCR beta CDR3 over 54 Vbeta and 13 Jbeta. TCRdb reprocessed the immunoSEQ multiplex PCR reads with MiXCR, giving one entry per CDR3 protein. The table lists about 400,000 distinct CDR3 sequences, more than 80% of them singletons. V dropped 0 bases and J dropped 4 bases, with 11 bases sitting between them. The CDR3 runs to 15 residues. The germline CDR1 and CDR2 sequences are LNHDA and SQIVND (reference sequence). The receptor's source is a human donor with multiple sclerosis. Material for sequencing was CD8+ T cells from PBMCs. V and J are TRBV19 and TRBJ2-3; D may be TRBD1 (5 bases). CDR3 amino acids: CASSIEEGAADTQYF. CDR3 coding DNA: TGTGCCAGTAGTATAGAGGAAGGGGCCGCAGATACGCAGTATTTT.